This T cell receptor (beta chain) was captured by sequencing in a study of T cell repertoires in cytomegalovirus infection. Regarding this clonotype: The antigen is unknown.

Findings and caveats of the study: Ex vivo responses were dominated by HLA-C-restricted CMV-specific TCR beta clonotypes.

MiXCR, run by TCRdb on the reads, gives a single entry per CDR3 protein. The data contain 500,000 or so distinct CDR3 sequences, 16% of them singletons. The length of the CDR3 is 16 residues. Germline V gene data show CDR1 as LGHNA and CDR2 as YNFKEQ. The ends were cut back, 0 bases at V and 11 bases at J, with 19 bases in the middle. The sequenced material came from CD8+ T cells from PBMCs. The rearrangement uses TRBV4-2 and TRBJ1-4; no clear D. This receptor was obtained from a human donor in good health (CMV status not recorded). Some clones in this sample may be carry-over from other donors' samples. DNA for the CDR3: TGTGCCAGCAGCCAAGATATAAGTGTCGACGGAGGGAAACTGTTTTTT. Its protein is CASSQDISVDGGKLFF.